Given below is one T cell receptor (beta chain) in context. The PCR had 60 Vbeta and 13 Jbeta primers. Per the original data handling: Per a later analysis, the number of unique TCR beta chains was 75 million to 90 million, of which about 11 million were shared. The data were produced by immunoSEQ multiplex PCR, yet TCRdb's version contains in-frame clones alone and is incomplete. V, J and clone size derive from that table, while D and trimming were established from the DNA sequence. Of more than 95,000 clones listed, around 82% are singletons. This entry is derived from a study of cytomegalovirus exposure and HLA in healthy donors. Germline CDR1 MNHEY, CDR2 SVGAGI. V lost 6 bases to trimming and J lost 6 bases, with 12 bases between them. CDR3 size: 13 residues.

This chain connects TRBV6-5 to TRBJ1-5, with D possibly TRBD1 on 6 matching bases. The sequenced sample consisted of PBMCs. The receptor comes from a woman aged 40 to 50 in good health and CMV-seropositive. In nucleotides, the CDR3 is TGTGCCAGCAGCCTAAACAGGGTTCAGCCCCAGCATTTT. This translates into CASSLNRVQPQHF.